This passage covers 27 T cell receptor beta chains from one sample sequenced in a study of memory CD4+ T cells and cytomegalovirus serostatus. Single viable CD3+CD4+CD8-CD45RO+ cells were sorted as the memory CD4+ T cells. Assay used: immunoSEQ multiplex PCR; TCRdb lists only in-frame clones, some missing. The sample carries 70,000 to 90,000 clones, approximately 78% recorded once. The source material was memory CD4+ T cells from blood. These receptors were obtained from an adult in good health and CMV-seropositive.

The chain combines TRBV6-5 with TRBJ1-1; no definite D call. CDR3 length: 15 residues. V was pared by 0 bases and J by 0 bases, with 8 bases between. In germline, CDR1 is MNHEY, CDR2 SVGAGI. In DNA, the CDR3 is TGTGCCAGCAGTTACTCGAGGCGAATGAACACTGAAGCTTTCTTT. Protein: CASSYSRRMNTEAFF.

The J gene is TRBJ1-4, the V gene TRBV18; D is perhaps TRBD1 (5 bases). This CDR3 is 15 amino acids long. Germline V CDR1 and CDR2: KGHSH, LQKENI. Trimming removed 2 bases from V and 8 bases from J, with 15 bases in between. The DNA for the CDR3 is TGTGCCAGCTCACCAGGGGACGGGGGAGGGGAAAAACTGTTTTTT. This gives the protein CASSPGDGGGEKLFF.

V is TRBV15 and J is TRBJ2-7; D is undetermined. From germline, CDR1 is LNHNV and CDR2 YYDKDF (reference sequence). The CDR3 length is 13 residues. V lost 3 bases and J 2 bases, leaving 8 bases between the germline ends. CDR3 in amino acids: CATSSDGTYEQYF. CDR3 sequence (DNA): TGTGCCACCAGCAGCGACGGAACCTACGAGCAGTACTTC.

V gene TRBV27 combines with J gene TRBJ1-4; 7 nucleotides match TRBD1. V lost 1 base and J lost 4; bases outside the gene matches: 21. Germline V gene lookup returns CDR1 MNHEY and CDR2 SMNVEV (reference sequence). The CDR3 runs to 21 residues. The CDR3 DNA follows: TGTGCCAGCAGTTTATATGTCGATGGTATACGGGGGGGACAGATTAATGAAAAACTGTTTTTT. Translating gives CASSLYVDGIRGGQINEKLFF.

The gene calls are TRBV5-6 and TRBJ1-2, with D unclear. The CDR3 runs 13 residues. Trimming pared 0 bases from V and 2 bases from J, leaving 5 bases between. Germline V CDR1 and CDR2: SGHDT, YYEEEE. DNA of the CDR3: TGTGCCAGCAGCTTGGCGGGAAACTATGGCTACACCTTC. Residues: CASSLAGNYGYTF.

The chain is built from TRBV12-5 and TRBJ1-5; perhaps TRBD1 as D (5 bases). V dropped 7 bases and J dropped 7 bases, with 20 bases sitting between them. CDR3 length: 15 amino acids. The V gene's germline CDR1 is LGHNT and CDR2 FRNRAP. The CDR3 region is CASALGQGSGQPQHF. In nucleotides, the CDR3 is TGTGCTAGTGCCCTTGGCCAGGGCAGTGGGCAGCCCCAGCATTTT.

This chain uses TRBV14 with TRBJ1-1, with D perhaps matching TRBD1 (6 bases). The germline gives CDR1 SGHDN, CDR2 FVKESK. V lost 0 bases and J 4 bases, leaving 12 bases between the germline ends. The CDR3 is made up of 15 amino acids. CDR3 in amino acids: CASSQDLSGVTEAFF. Here the CDR3 DNA reads TGTGCCAGCAGCCAAGATCTTTCAGGGGTCACTGAAGCTTTCTTT.

The chain uses TRBV4-1 and TRBJ1-2; 12 bases agree with TRBD1. The germline V gene encodes CDR1 MGHRA and CDR2 YSYEKL. The CDR3 extends over 16 amino acids. The junction had 3 bases not matched to a gene; V was cut back by 1 base and J by 3 bases. The DNA of the CDR3 is TGCGCCAGCAGCCAAGCTCGGGACAGGGGGCACTATGGCTACACCTTC. Encoded protein: CASSQARDRGHYGYTF.

The chain links TRBV30 to TRBJ2-1; 10 nucleotides line up with TRBD2. The CDR3 is 16 residues long. CDR1 GTSNPN and CDR2 SVGIG come from the germline V gene (reference sequence). The V and J ends lost 2 bases and 9 bases, in that order; junction bases with no gene match: 13. DNA for the CDR3: TGTGCCTGGAGTCCGCCTGGGAGCGGGGGGGTCGGTGAGCAGTTCTTC. It encodes CAWSPPGSGGVGEQFF.

The V call is TRBV4-2, the J call TRBJ2-2, with TRBD2 as a possible D gene (5 bases). The ends were cut back, 2 bases at V and 7 bases at J, with 17 bases in the middle. The CDR3 contains 16 residues. The germline V gene encodes CDR1 LGHNA and CDR2 YNFKEQ. Here the CDR3 reads CASSQTTNPEGGELFF. CDR3 bases: TGTGCCAGCAGCCAAACAACAAACCCAGAGGGCGGGGAGCTGTTTTTT.

In its sample, this clone was seen a few times. V gene TRBV18 combines with J gene TRBJ2-7; maybe TRBD2 (5 bases). The CDR3 runs 16 residues. Germline CDR1 is KGHSH and CDR2 is LQKENI. Trimming took off 4 bases at V and 2 bases at J, with 18 bases between the two ends. The CDR3 is CASSLNSKDSAYEQYV. The CDR3 region has the DNA TGTGCCAGCTCACTTAATAGTAAGGACTCCGCCTACGAGCAGTACGTC.

The chain has TRBV30 and TRBJ2-5; D call uncertain. V was shortened by 2 bases and J by 5 bases, with 15 bases between the two germline ends. The CDR3 is made up of 14 amino acids. Germline V gene lookup returns CDR1 GTSNPN and CDR2 SVGIG (reference sequence). CDR3 DNA: TGTGCCTGGAGTTCGGGTACTCCTCCGGAGACCCAGTACTTC. It specifies CAWSSGTPPETQYF.

The rearrangement uses TRBV30 and TRBJ2-5, with 9 bases fitting TRBD2. Losses at the gene ends were 0 bases for V and 5 bases for J; bases not matched to a gene: 10. The CDR3 loop spans 16 amino acids. The V gene's germline CDR1 is GTSNPN and CDR2 SVGIG (reference sequence). CDR3 region: CAWSVLGASGMETQYF. Written as DNA, the CDR3 is TGTGCCTGGAGTGTACTAGGGGCTAGCGGGATGGAGACCCAGTACTTC.

This chain uses TRBV6-5 with TRBJ2-1; 9 bases agree with TRBD2. Trimming at V came to 1 base and at J to 2 bases, leaving 3 bases not matched to a gene. The CDR3 totals 16 residues. The germline V gene encodes CDR1 MNHEY and CDR2 SVGAGI. For the CDR3, the DNA is TGTGCCAGCAGTTACTTTGGCGGGGGGGCCTACAATGAGCAGTTCTTC. Protein product: CASSYFGGGAYNEQFF.

The V call is TRBV6-6, the J call TRBJ2-6; D not certain. Germline loops: CDR1 MNHNY, CDR2 SVGAGI (reference sequence). This CDR3 region has 15 residues. The germline V and J ends were trimmed by 0 bases and 0 bases, with 3 bases remaining between them. The CDR3 region has the DNA TGTGCCAGCAGTTACTCGAACTCTGGGGCCAACGTCCTGACTTTC. It encodes CASSYSNSGANVLTF.

V and J are TRBV11-2 and TRBJ2-1, with D perhaps TRBD1 (6 bases). V lost 5 bases and J 7 bases, leaving 18 bases between the germline ends. CDR3 size: 15 residues. The germline gives CDR1 SGHAT, CDR2 FQNNGV. The CDR3 protein is CASSPTPIQGNEQFF. The CDR3 DNA is TGTGCCAGCAGCCCGACGCCTATACAGGGAAATGAGCAGTTCTTC.

V is TRBV6-1 and J is TRBJ1-5, with a tentative D call TRBD1 (6 bases). This CDR3 is 14 amino acids long. Germline V gives CDR1 MNHNS, CDR2 SASEGT. V was shortened by 2 bases and J by 6 bases, with 11 bases between the two germline ends. CDR3 in amino acids: CASSEIGGGQPQHF. CDR3 in DNA: TGTGCCAGCAGTGAAATTGGGGGCGGTCAGCCCCAGCATTTT.

The J gene is TRBJ1-1, the V gene TRBV11-2; tentative D call: TRBD1 (5 bases). The germline V gene has CDR1 SGHAT and CDR2 FQNNGV. The CDR3 has 15 residues. V was cut by 5 bases and J by 3 bases, with 16 bases left in between. The CDR3 protein is CASSAGRPVYTEAFF. The CDR3, as DNA: TGTGCCAGCAGCGCGGGACGGCCCGTCTACACTGAAGCTTTCTTT. The entire variable domain, with the rest obtained from reference TRBV11-2 and TRBJ1-1, is as follows: EAGVAQSPRYKIIEKRQSVAFWCNPISGHATLYWYQQILGQGPKLLIQFQNNGVVDDSQLPKDRFSAERLKGVDSTLKIQPAKLEDSAVYLCASSAGRPVYTEAFFGQGTRLTVV.

This chain joins TRBV4-3 and TRBJ2-2; 8 bases match TRBD2. Trimming removed 4 bases from V and 4 bases from J; junction bases left unmatched: 5. Looked up from germline, CDR1 is LGHNA and CDR2 is YSLEER. The CDR3 covers 15 residues. The CDR3 region has the DNA TGCGCCAGCAGCCTCCGGGAGGGGGGCACCGGGGAGCTGTTTTTT. It is translated as CASSLREGGTGELFF.

The J gene is TRBJ1-4, the V gene TRBV6-5; D is unclear. The germline CDR1 and CDR2 sequences are MNHEY and SVGAGI. The CDR3 has 15 residues. Trimming stripped 5 bases from V and 6 bases from J, with 16 bases between. CDR3 DNA: TGTGCCAGCAGTCTACGCCCCCGCCTGGATGAAAAACTGTTTTTT. It codes for CASSLRPRLDEKLFF.

The V gene is TRBV9, the J gene TRBJ1-4, with D hard to call. Trimming removed 3 bases at V and 6 bases at J, with 12 bases between. This CDR3 is 14 amino acids long. Germline V CDR1 and CDR2: SGDLS, YYNGEE. The CDR3 loop reads CASSAGPGDEKLFF. The CDR3, as DNA: TGTGCCAGCAGCGCCGGGCCGGGAGATGAAAAACTGTTTTTT.

This chain uses TRBV5-4 with TRBJ1-2; possible D gene TRBD1, 6 bases. Germline V gene lookup returns CDR1 SGHNT and CDR2 YYREEE (reference sequence). This CDR3 contains 14 residues. V lost 6 bases to trimming and J lost 6 bases, with 18 bases between them. CDR3 amino acids: CASTLGVQGHGYTF. The CDR3 DNA reads TGTGCCAGCACCCTAGGAGTACAGGGTCATGGCTACACCTTC.

V and J are TRBV9 and TRBJ2-3, with D hard to call. This CDR3 contains 13 residues. V lost 4 bases and J lost 5, with 11 bases in between. Per germline, CDR1 SGDLS and CDR2 YYNGEE. CDR3 DNA sequence: TGTGCCAGCAGCCCAACCCATCAAGATACGCAGTATTTT. This translates into CASSPTHQDTQYF.

The genes are TRBV6-6 and TRBJ2-2; D is unresolved. The germline V gene encodes CDR1 MNHNY and CDR2 SVGAGI (reference sequence). The V end lost 2 bases, the J end lost 1 base, and 8 bases lay between the germline ends. This CDR3 spans 15 amino acids. This CDR3 reads CASSYSRQNTGELFF. DNA for the CDR3: TGTGCCAGCAGTTACAGTAGACAGAACACCGGGGAGCTGTTTTTT.

The chain joins TRBV19 to TRBJ2-7; D call uncertain. V lost 5 bases to trimming and J lost 6 bases, with 11 bases between them. This CDR3 is built from 12 residues. The germline V gene has CDR1 LNHDA and CDR2 SQIVND (reference sequence). CDR3 region: CASSAGWGEQYV. CDR3 DNA sequence: TGTGCCAGTAGTGCTGGGTGGGGCGAGCAGTACGTC.

The J gene is TRBJ1-1, the V gene TRBV10-3; the D is unclear. The CDR3 has 15 amino acids. The V and J ends lost 2 bases and 5 bases respectively, with 15 bases between them. Germline CDR1 reads ENHRY; CDR2 reads SYGVKD. Here the CDR3 reads CAISEPTAQGTEAFF. The DNA for the CDR3 is TGTGCCATCAGTGAGCCGACGGCGCAAGGTACTGAAGCTTTCTTT.

The chain employs TRBV5-4 and TRBJ1-3, with D possibly being TRBD1 (5 bases). There are 15 residues in the CDR3. From germline, CDR1 is SGHNT and CDR2 YYREEE (reference sequence). Between the trimmed V and J ends, which lost 2 bases and 0 bases, there was a span of 9 bases. Here the CDR3 DNA reads TGTGCCAGCAGCTTACAGGTTAACTCTGGAAACACCATATATTTT. Translated, it gives CASSLQVNSGNTIYF.